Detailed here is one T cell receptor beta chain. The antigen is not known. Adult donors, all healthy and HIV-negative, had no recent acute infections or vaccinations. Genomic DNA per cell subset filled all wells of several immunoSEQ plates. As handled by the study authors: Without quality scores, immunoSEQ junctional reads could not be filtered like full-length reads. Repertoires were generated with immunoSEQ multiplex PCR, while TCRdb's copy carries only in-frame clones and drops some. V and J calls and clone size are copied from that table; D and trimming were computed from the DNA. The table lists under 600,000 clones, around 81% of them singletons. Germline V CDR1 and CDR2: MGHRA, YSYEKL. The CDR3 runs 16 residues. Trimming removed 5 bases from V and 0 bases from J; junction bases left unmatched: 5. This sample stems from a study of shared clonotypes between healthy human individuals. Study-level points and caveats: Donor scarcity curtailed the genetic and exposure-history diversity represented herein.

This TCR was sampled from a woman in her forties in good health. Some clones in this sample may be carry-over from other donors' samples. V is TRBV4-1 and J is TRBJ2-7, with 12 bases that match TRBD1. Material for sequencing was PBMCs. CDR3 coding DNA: TGCGCCAGCAGCAAAGGGACAGGGGGCCCCTCCTACGAGCAGTACTTC. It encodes CASSKGTGGPSYEQYF.